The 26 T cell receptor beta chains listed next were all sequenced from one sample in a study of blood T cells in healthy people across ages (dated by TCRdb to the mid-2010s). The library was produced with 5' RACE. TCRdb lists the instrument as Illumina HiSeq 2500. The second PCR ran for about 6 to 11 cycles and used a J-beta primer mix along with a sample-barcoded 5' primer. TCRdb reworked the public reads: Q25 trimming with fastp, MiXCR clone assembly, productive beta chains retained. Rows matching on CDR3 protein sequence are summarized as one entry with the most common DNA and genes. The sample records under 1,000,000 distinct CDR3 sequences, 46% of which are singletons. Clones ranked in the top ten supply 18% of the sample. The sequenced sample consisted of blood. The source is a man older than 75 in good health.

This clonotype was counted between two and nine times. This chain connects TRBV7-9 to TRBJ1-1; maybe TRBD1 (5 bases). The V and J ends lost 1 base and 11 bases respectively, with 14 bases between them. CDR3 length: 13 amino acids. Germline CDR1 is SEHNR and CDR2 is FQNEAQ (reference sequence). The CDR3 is CASSLDYEGRAFF. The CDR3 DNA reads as TGTGCCAGCAGCTTAGATTACGAGGGACGGGCTTTCTTT. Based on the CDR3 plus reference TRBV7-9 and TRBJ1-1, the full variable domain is DTGVSQNPRHKITKRGQNVTFRCDPISEHNRLYWYRQTLGQGPEFLTYFQNEAQLEKSRLLSDRFSAERPKGSFSTLEIQRTEQGDSAMYLCASSLDYEGRAFFGQGTRLTVV.

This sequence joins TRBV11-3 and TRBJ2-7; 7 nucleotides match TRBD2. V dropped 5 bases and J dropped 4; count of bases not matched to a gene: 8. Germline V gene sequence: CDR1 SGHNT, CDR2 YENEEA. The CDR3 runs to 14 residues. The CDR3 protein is CASSVGGEVYEQYF. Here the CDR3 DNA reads TGTGCCAGCAGCGTGGGAGGGGAGGTGTACGAGCAGTACTTC.

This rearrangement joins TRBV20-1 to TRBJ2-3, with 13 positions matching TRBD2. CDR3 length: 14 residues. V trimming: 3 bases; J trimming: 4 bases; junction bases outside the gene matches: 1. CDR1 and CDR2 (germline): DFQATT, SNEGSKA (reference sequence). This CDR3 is CSASGLAGADTQYF. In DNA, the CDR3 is TGCAGTGCTAGTGGACTAGCGGGAGCAGATACGCAGTATTTT.

Here the CDR3 DNA reads TGTGCCAGCTCACCAACTAGCGGGAGCAACAATGAGCAGTTCTTC. Its protein is CASSPTSGSNNEQFF. V is TRBV18 and J is TRBJ2-1, with 11 bases identical to TRBD2. The CDR3 runs 15 residues. The ends lost 2 bases at V and 5 bases at J; junction bases unmatched: 2. Germline V lookup: CDR1 KGHSH, CDR2 LQKENI.

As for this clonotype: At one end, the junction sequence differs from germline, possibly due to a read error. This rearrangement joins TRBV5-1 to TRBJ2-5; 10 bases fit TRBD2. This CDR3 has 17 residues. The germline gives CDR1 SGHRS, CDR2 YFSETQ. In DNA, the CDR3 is TGCGCCAGCGGCTTGGACGGTACTAGCGGGACGCAAGAGACCCAGTACTTC. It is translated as CASGLDGTSGTQETQYF.

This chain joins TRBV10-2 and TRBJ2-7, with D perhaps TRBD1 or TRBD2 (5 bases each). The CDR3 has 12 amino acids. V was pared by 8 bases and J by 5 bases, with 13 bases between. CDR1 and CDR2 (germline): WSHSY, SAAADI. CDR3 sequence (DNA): TGCGCCAGCGGAAGCCAGGGAGACGAGCAGTACTTC. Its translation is CASGSQGDEQYF.

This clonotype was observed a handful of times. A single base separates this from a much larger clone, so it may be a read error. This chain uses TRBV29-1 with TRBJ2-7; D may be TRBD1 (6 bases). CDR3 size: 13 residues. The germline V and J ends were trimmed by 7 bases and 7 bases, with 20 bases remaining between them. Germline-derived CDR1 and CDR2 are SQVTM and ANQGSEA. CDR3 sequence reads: CSGGQGIGNEQYF. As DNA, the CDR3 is TGCAGCGGTGGGCAGGGGATTGGCAATGAGCAGTACTTC.

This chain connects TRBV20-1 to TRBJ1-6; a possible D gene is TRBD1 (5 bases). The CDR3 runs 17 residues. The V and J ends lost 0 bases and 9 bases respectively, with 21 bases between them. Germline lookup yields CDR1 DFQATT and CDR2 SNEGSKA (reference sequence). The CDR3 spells CSARDPIGDPEVSPLHF. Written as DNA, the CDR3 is TGCAGTGCTAGAGATCCGATTGGGGACCCCGAAGTTTCACCCCTCCACTTT.

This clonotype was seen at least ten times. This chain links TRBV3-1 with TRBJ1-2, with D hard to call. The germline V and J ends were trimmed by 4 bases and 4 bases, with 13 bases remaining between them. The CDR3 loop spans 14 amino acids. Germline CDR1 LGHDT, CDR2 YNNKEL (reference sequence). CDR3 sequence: CASSPPQWAYGYTF. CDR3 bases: TGTGCCAGCAGCCCCCCGCAGTGGGCCTATGGCTACACCTTC.

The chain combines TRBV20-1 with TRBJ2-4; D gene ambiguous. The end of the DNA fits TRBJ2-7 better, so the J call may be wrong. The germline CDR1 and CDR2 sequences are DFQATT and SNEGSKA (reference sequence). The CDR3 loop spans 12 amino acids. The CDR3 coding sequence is TGCAGTGCTCCGGAAAGGTCCTACGAGCAGTACTTC. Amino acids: CSAPERSYEQYF.

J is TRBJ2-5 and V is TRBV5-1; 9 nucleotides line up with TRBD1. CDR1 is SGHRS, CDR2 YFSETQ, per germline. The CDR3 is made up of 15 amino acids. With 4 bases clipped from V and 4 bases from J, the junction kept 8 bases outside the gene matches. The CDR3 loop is CASSPRDRVRETQYF. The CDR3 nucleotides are TGCGCCAGCAGCCCCCGGGACAGGGTACGAGAGACCCAGTACTTC.

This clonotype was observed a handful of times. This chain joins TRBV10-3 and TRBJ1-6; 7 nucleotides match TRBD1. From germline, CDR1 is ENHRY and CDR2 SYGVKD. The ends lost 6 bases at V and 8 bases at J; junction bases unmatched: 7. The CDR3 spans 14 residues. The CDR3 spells CAIRAGTEDSPLHF. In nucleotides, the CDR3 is TGTGCCATCAGGGCCGGGACAGAAGATTCACCCCTCCACTTT.

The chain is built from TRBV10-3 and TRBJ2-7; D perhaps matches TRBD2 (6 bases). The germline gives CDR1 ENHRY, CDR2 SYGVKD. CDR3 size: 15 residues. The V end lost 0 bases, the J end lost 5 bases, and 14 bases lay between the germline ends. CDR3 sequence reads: CAISESGGVYDEQYF. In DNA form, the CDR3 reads TGTGCCATCAGTGAGTCGGGAGGCGTTTACGACGAGCAGTACTTC.

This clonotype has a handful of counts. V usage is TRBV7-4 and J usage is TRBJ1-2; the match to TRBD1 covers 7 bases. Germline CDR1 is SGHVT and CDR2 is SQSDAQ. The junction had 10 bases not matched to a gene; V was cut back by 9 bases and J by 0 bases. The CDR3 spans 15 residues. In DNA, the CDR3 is TGTGCCAGGAACACCAAGGGGGCGACTAACTATGGCTACACCTTC. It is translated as CARNTKGATNYGYTF.

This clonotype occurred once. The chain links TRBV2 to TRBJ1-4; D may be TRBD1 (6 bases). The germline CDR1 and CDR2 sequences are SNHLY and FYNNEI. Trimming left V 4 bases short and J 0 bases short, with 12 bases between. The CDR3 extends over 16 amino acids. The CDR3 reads CASSGTDPSTNEKLFF. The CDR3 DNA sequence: TGTGCCAGCAGTGGGACAGACCCGTCAACTAATGAAAAACTGTTTTTT.

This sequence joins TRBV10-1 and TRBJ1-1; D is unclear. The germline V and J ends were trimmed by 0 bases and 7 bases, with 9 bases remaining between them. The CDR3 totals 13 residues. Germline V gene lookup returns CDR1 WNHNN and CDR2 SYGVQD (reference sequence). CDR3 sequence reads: CASSESGGCEAFF. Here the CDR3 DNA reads TGCGCCAGCAGTGAGTCCGGAGGATGTGAAGCTTTCTTT.

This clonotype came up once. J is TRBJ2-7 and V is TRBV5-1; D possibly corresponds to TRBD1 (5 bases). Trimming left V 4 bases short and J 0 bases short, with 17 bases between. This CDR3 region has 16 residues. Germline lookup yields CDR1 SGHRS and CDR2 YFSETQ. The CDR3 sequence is CASSSAGDRFSYEQYF. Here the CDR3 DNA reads TGCGCCAGCAGCAGCGCTGGCGACAGATTCTCCTACGAGCAGTACTTC.

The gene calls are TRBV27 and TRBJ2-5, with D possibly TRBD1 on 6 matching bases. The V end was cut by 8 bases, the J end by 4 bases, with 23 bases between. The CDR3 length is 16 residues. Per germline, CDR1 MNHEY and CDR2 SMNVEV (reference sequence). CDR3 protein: CASSSGQTHWGETQYF. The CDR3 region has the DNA TGTGCCAGCTCTTCTGGACAGACCCACTGGGGAGAGACCCAGTACTTC.

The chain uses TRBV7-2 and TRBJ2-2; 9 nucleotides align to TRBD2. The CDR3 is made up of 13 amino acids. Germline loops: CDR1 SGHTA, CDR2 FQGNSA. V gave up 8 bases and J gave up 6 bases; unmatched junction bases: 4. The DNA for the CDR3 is TGTGCCAGCTCACTAGCGGGTTCCGGGGAGCTGTTTTTT. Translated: CASSLAGSGELFF. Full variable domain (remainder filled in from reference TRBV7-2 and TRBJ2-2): GAGVSQSPSNKVTEKGKDVELRCDPISGHTALYWYRQSLGQGLEFLIYFQGNSAPDKSGLPSDRFSAERTGGSVSTLTIQRTQQEDSAVYLCASSLAGSGELFFGEGSRLTVL.

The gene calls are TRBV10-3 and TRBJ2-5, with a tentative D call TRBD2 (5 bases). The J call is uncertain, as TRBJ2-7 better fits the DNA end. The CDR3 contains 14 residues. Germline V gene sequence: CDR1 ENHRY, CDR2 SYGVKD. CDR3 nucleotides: TGTGCCATCAGTGACGAGGGATTCTCCTACGAGCAGTACTTC. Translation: CAISDEGFSYEQYF.

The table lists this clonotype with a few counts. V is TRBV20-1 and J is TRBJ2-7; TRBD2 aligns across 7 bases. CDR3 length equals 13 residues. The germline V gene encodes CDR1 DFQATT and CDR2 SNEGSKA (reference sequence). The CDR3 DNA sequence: TGCACCTTGAGGCGACTAGCAGATTACGAGCAGTACTTC. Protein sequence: CTLRRLADYEQYF.

The CDR3 loop is CASNRDRDYNEQFF. The CDR3 nucleotides read TGTGCCAGCAACCGGGACAGAGACTACAATGAGCAGTTCTTC. V usage is TRBV11-2 and J usage is TRBJ2-1; TRBD1 matches at 7 bases. The CDR3 length is 14 residues. J lost 3 bases, V lost 7 bases, and 6 bases had no gene match. The germline gives CDR1 SGHAT, CDR2 FQNNGV.

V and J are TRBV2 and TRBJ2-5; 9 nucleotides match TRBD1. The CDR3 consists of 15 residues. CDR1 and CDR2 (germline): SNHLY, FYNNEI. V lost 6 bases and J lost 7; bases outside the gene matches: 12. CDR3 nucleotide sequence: TGTGCCAGCAGGGCCGGGACAGGGAGTTTCGGGACCCAGTACTTC. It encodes CASRAGTGSFGTQYF.

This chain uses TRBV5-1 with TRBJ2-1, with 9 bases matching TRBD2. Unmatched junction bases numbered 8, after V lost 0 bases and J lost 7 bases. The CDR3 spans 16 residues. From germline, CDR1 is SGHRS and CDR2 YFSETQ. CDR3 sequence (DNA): TGCGCCAGCAGCTTGGATGCGGGAGGGCCCGTAAATGAGCAGTTCTTC. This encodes CASSLDAGGPVNEQFF.

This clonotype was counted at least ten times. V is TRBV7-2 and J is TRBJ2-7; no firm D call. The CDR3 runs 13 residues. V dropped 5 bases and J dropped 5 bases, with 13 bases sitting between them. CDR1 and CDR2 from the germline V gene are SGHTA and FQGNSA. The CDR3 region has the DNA TGTGCCAGCAGCGTTGGACCTGCCCACGAGCAGTACTTC. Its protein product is CASSVGPAHEQYF.

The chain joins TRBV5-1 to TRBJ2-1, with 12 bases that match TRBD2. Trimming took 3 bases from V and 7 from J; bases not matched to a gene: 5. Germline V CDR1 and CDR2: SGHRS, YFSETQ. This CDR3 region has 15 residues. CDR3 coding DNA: TGCGCCAGCAGCTGGGGACTAGCGGGTTGGAATGAGCAGTTCTTC. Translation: CASSWGLAGWNEQFF. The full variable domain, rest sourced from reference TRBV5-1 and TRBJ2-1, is KAGVTQTPRYLIKTRGQQVTLSCSPISGHRSVSWYQQTPGQGLQFLFEYFSETQRNKGNFPGRFSGRQFSNSRSEMNVSTLELGDSALYLCASSWGLAGWNEQFFGPGTRLTVL.